Described below is a single T cell receptor (beta chain) sequence and its context. The antigen is undetermined. The source of the sample is a study of long-term antiretroviral therapy in people with HIV. Whole-study context: Earliest sampling preceded the 2015 immediate-ART recommendation by about a decade.

The CDR3 totals 15 residues. Unmatched junction bases numbered 8, after V lost 8 bases and J lost 0 bases. CDR1 is LNHDA and CDR2 is SQIVND in the germline V gene (reference sequence). Broader study findings: Viral resistance, ART adherence and therapy changes all lacked available data. Clones that had undergone expansion before ART prevailed in the repertoire throughout all time points. Subsequent to ART, diversity was augmented yet persisted below that of transplant donor controls.

It was version v3.0 of the immunoSEQ assay that was run at survey level. Libraries were prepared by immunoSEQ multiplex PCR; TCRdb keeps only in-frame clonotypes and omits some of them. Here the sample spans approximately 6,500 clones, over 60% being singletons. Source: unsorted PBMCs, taken 0.9 years before starting antiretroviral therapy. This chain links TRBV19 with TRBJ1-1; 8 bases map to TRBD1. The receptor's source is a man aged 40-50 years with HIV. The CDR3 loop reads CASVDRGRMNTEAFF. The CDR3 DNA reads as TGTGCCAGTGTCGACAGGGGCCGAATGAACACTGAAGCTTTCTTT. Based on the CDR3 plus reference TRBV19 and TRBJ1-1, the full variable domain is DGGITQSPKYLFRKEGQNVTLSCEQNLNHDAMYWYRQDPGQGLRLIYYSQIVNDFQKGDIAEGYSVSREKKESFPLTVTSAQKNPTAFYLCASVDRGRMNTEAFFGQGTRLTVV.